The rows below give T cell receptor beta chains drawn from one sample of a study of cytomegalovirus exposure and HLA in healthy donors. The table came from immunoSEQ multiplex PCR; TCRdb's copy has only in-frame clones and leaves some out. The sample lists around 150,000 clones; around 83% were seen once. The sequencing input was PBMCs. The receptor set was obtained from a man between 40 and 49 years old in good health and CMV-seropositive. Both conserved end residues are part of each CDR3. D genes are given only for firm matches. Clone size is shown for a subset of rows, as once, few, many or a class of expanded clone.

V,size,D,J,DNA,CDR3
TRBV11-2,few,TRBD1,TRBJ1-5,TGTGCCAGCAGCTTACTTACAGGGGACAATCAGCCCCAGCATTTT,CASSLLTGDNQPQHF
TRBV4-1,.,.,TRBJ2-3,TGCGCCAGCAGTCCCCGCAGGCAGGCCGGCACAGATACGCAGTATTTT,CASSPRRQAGTDTQYF
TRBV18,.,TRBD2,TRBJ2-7,TGTGCCAGCTCAAAGGGACTAGCGGGGGGCCTTAGCTCCTACGAGCAGTACTTC,CASSKGLAGGLSSYEQYF
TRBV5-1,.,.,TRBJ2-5,TGCGCCAGCAGCTTGGTCCAGGGGGAGACCCAGTACTTC,CASSLVQGETQYF
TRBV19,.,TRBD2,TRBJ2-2,TGTGCCAGTAGTGCAGGACTAGCGGGAGGCGTTAACACCGGGGAGCTGTTTTTT,CASSAGLAGGVNTGELFF
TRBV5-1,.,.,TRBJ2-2,TGCGCCAGCAGCTGGCGGGGGCGCAGGACCGGGGAGCTGTTTTTT,CASSWRGRRTGELFF
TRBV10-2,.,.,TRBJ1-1,TGCGCCAGCAGTGAAGCAGGGAACACTGAAGCTTTCTTT,CASSEAGNTEAFF
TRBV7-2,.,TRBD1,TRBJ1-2,TGTGCCAGCAGCTCTCGGGGACAGAGCTATGGCTACACCTTC,CASSSRGQSYGYTF
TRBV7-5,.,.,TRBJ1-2,TGTGCCAGAAGCCAGGGGGGACAGGACCACACTTTACCTAACTATGGCTACACCTTC,CARSQGGQDHTLPNYGYTF
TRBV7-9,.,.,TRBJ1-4,TGTGCCAGCAAGCTCGCGGCAACTAATGAAAAACTGTTTTTT,CASKLAATNEKLFF
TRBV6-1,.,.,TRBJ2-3,TGTGCCAGCACAGGGGACTACACAGATACGCAGTATTTT,CASTGDYTDTQYF
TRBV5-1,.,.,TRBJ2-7,TGCGCCAGCAGCTTGGAGGCAGGCGGGGAGCAGTACTTC,CASSLEAGGEQYF
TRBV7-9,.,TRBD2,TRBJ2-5,TGTGCCAGCAGCTTAGGGACTAGCGGGAAATCTGGAGAGACCCAGTACTTC,CASSLGTSGKSGETQYF
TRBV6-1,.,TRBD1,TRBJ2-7,TGTGCCAGTGAATACCGGGACAGGCTGTACGAGCAGTACTTC,CASEYRDRLYEQYF
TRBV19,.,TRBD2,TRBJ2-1,TGTGCCACCCGGGGCCTAGCGGGAGTATCCTACAATGAGCAGTTCTTC,CATRGLAGVSYNEQFF
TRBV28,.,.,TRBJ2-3,TGTGCCAGCAGTTTAAGTGGGAGCCCCACAGATACGCAGTATTTT,CASSLSGSPTDTQYF
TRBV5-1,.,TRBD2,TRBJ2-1,TGCGCCAGCAGCTTGGTGGCTAGCGGGAGGGGTGAGCAGTTCTTC,CASSLVASGRGEQFF
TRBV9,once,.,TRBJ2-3,TGTGCCAGCAGCGTAGAATCTAGCACAGATACGCAGTATTTT,CASSVESSTDTQYF
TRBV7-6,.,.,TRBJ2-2,TGTGCCAGCAGCTTACGCGTAAACCCCGGGGAGCTGTTTTTT,CASSLRVNPGELFF
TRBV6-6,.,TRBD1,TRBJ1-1,TGTGCCAGCAGTCCGACAGGGAGAAGGAACACTGAAGCTTTCTTT,CASSPTGRRNTEAFF
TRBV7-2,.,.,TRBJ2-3,TGTGCCAGCAGCTTAAGGGACTTCACAGATACGCAGTATTTT,CASSLRDFTDTQYF
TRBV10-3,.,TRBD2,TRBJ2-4,TGTGCCATCAGAGCTAGCGGGGAGGGGGGCATTCAGTACTTC,CAIRASGEGGIQYF
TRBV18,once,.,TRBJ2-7,TGTGCCAGCTCCCCAGCGGGTGTCTACGAGCAGTACTTC,CASSPAGVYEQYF
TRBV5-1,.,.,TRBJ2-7,TGCGCCAGCAGCCCCTCAGGGGCGACTAGCAGTTACTACGAGCAGTACTTC,CASSPSGATSSYYEQYF
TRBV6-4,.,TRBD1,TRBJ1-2,TGTGCCAGCAGTGAGGTCCCCTCGACAGGGATCTATGGCTACACCTTC,CASSEVPSTGIYGYTF
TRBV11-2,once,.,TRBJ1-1,TGTGCCAGCAGCTTAGTTAGCGGGGATACTGAAGCTTTCTTT,CASSLVSGDTEAFF
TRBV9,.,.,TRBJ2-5,TGTGCCAGCAGCCCCGGGGGAAGCCAAGAGACCCAGTACTTC,CASSPGGSQETQYF
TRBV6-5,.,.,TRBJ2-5,TGTGCCAGCAGTTACGCACCCCGGGGGGAGACCCAGTACTTC,CASSYAPRGETQYF
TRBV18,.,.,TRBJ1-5,TGTGCCAGCTCACCACCGACCCAGGCAGAGCCCCAGCATTTT,CASSPPTQAEPQHF
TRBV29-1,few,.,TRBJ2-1,TGCAGCACTCCGGGGGACAGCTGGGACAATGAGCAGTTCTTC,CSTPGDSWDNEQFF
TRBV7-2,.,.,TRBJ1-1,TGTGCCAGCAGCCCCCTCGGGGGGACTGAAGCTTTCTTT,CASSPLGGTEAFF
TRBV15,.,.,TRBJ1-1,TGTGCGATAAGGACACACGATCCGAACACTGAAGCTTTCTTT,CAIRTHDPNTEAFF
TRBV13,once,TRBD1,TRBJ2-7,TGTGCCAGCAGCGACGGCTTGGACAGGGGCTACGAGCAGTACTTC,CASSDGLDRGYEQYF
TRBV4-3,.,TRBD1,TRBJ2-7,TGCGCCAGCAGCCAGACGGGACAGGGGGCGGCCGAGCAGTACTTC,CASSQTGQGAAEQYF
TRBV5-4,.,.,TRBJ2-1,TGTGCCAACGAAGGGGACTTCGGGCAGTTCTTC,CANEGDFGQFF
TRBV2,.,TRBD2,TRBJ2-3,TGTGCCAGCAGTCGGGGACTAGCTGGCACAGATACGCAGTATTTT,CASSRGLAGTDTQYF
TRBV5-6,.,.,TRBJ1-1,TGTGCCAGCAGCTTGGTGCACAGGGCCGGCACTGAAGCTTTCTTT,CASSLVHRAGTEAFF
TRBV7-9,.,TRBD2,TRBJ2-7,TGTGCCAGCAGCCCTGATAGCGGGTTCACCTACTACGAGCAGTACTTC,CASSPDSGFTYYEQYF
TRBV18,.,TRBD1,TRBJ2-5,TGTGCCAGCTCACCCCGGGACAGGGGGCAAGAGACCCAGTACTTC,CASSPRDRGQETQYF
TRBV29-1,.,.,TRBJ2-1,TGCAGCGCCCTCGCCGGGGGTGGATACTCCTCAGGTGAGCAGTTCTTC,CSALAGGGYSSGEQFF
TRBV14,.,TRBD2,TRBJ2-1,TGTGCCAGCAGCCAAGTCCGGGGGGGCTACAATGAGCAGTTCTTC,CASSQVRGGYNEQFF
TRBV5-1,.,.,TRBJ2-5,TGCGCCAGCAGCCCCGGGGGTGGGCTAGAGACCCAGTACTTC,CASSPGGGLETQYF
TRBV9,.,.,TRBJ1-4,TGTGCCAGCAGCGTAGCCCAGGGGCTAAGGGAAAAACTGTTTTTT,CASSVAQGLREKLFF
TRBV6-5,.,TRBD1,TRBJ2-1,TGTGCCAGCAGGCGGTGGGCAGGGGGTTCGGATGAGCAGTTCTTC,CASRRWAGGSDEQFF
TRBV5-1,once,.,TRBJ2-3,TGCGCCAGCAGCTTGGTTATTGCGGATACGCAGTATTTT,CASSLVIADTQYF